These T cell receptor beta chains were read from a single sample in a study of blood T cell repertoires in COVID-19. Sequencing used immunoSEQ multiplex PCR; TCRdb keeps in-frame clones, though not all of them. The top ten hold roughly 2.7% of the sample, which has roughly 220,000 clones, around 89% seen once. Source material: PBMCs or T cells enriched from blood (not recorded which). The origin of the receptors is a woman aged 30 to 39 who had recovered from COVID-19. Both conserved end residues are part of each CDR3. Fields, in order: V gene, J gene, D gene, clone size, CDR3 DNA, CDR3 protein. The D gene is left open where the match is weak. Expanded clones get a size class; other rows say once, few or many, or leave the size out.

TRBV6-2/TRBV6-3	TRBJ2-1	NA	NA	TGTGCCAGCAGTCGTCCGAGCCGTAGCTCCTACAATGAGCAGTTCTTC	CASSRPSRSSYNEQFF
TRBV2	TRBJ2-3	NA	NA	TGTGCCAGCAGTGATAAACTACTCAAACGCACAGATACGCAGTATTTT	CASSDKLLKRTDTQYF
TRBV11-3	TRBJ1-3	TRBD1	NA	TGTGCCAGCGCACAGGGGGCTGCTGGAAACACCATATATTTT	CASAQGAAGNTIYF
TRBV28	TRBJ1-2	TRBD1	NA	TGTGCCAGCAGACTTGCAGGGGGGAGTAACTATGGCTACACCTTC	CASRLAGGSNYGYTF
TRBV13	TRBJ1-5	NA	NA	TGTGCCAGCAGCCAACGCAGGGGTAGCAATCAGCCCCAGCATTTT	CASSQRRGSNQPQHF
TRBV29-1	TRBJ1-5	NA	NA	TGCAGCGTTGAAGGACAGCACAATCAGCCCCAGCATTTT	CSVEGQHNQPQHF
TRBV18	TRBJ1-2	NA	NA	TGTGCCAGCTCACAACCGACGCAGGCCTATGGCTACACCTTC	CASSQPTQAYGYTF
TRBV3-1/TRBV3-2	TRBJ2-5	TRBD1	NA	TGTGCCAGCAGCCAGGGGGACAGGGGTGTAGGGCAAGAGACCCAGTACTTC	CASSQGDRGVGQETQYF
TRBV5-1	TRBJ1-1	TRBD1	NA	TGCGCCAGCACACAGGGGGCGAACACTGAAGCTTTCTTT	CASTQGANTEAFF
TRBV4-3	TRBJ1-2	NA	NA	TGCGCCAGCAGCCAAGGGGCGTCCCAGGTCACTAACTATGGCTACACCTTC	CASSQGASQVTNYGYTF
TRBV4-2	TRBJ1-5	NA	NA	TGTGCCAGCAGCCAAGATCTGGGCGCCCAGCCCCAGCATTTT	CASSQDLGAQPQHF
TRBV19	TRBJ1-1	TRBD1	once	TGTGCCAGTAGTTGGACAGGGCTCACTGAAGCTTTCTTT	CASSWTGLTEAFF
TRBV12-3/TRBV12-4	TRBJ2-7	NA	NA	TGTGCCAGCAGTCATGCCTACGAGCAGTACTTC	CASSHAYEQYF
TRBV19	TRBJ1-2	TRBD1	NA	TGTGCCAGTAGTTCGGACAGGGAGGGTGGCTACACCTTC	CASSSDREGGYTF
TRBV4-1	TRBJ2-5	NA	once	TGCGCCAGCAGCCAATCTCCGGACCAAGAGACCCAGTACTTC	CASSQSPDQETQYF
TRBV7-6	TRBJ2-7	TRBD2	NA	TGTGCCAGCAGCTTAGCGCTCAGGACTAGGAGCTTGGACGAGCAGTACTTC	CASSLALRTRSLDEQYF
TRBV6-5	TRBJ1-2	NA	once	TGTGCCAGCAGTTACGACAGCTATGGCTACACCTTC	CASSYDSYGYTF
TRBV23-1	TRBJ1-2	NA	NA	TGCGCCAGCCGTCACCGGCACAGGCCCTACTATGGCTACACCTTC	CASRHRHRPYYGYTF
TRBV7-9	TRBJ1-1	NA	NA	TGTGCCAGCAGCTTCGTTGGGGCGGCCAATGAAGCTTTCTTT	CASSFVGAANEAFF
TRBV18	TRBJ1-1	NA	NA	TGTGCCAGCTCACCACCGGGCCGACCGACCGAAGCTTTCTTT	CASSPPGRPTEAFF
TRBV4-3	TRBJ1-6	TRBD1	once	TGCGCCAGCAGCCAGTTCGTGACAGGGGAAGAATCACCCCTCCACTTT	CASSQFVTGEESPLHF
TRBV5-8	TRBJ2-3	TRBD2	NA	TGTGCCAGCAGCTTGGTGGCGGGGGGCCCTGATACGCAGTATTTT	CASSLVAGGPDTQYF